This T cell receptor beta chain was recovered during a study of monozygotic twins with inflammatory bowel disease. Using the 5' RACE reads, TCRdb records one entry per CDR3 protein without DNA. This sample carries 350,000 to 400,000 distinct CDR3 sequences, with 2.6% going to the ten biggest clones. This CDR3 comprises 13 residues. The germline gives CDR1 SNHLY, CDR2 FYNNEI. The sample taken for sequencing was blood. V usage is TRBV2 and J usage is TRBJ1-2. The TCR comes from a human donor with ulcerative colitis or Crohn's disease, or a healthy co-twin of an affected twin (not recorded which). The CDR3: CASSELEGHGYTF.